This T cell receptor beta chain was recovered during a study of cytomegalovirus exposure and HLA in healthy donors. Of note for this clone: The antigen remains undetermined.

CDR1 and CDR2 from the germline V gene are LNHDA and SQIVND (reference sequence). The CDR3 totals 13 residues. Trimming at V came to 3 bases and at J to 7 bases, leaving 3 bases not matched to a gene. Regarding the study as a whole: Indistinguishable V segments, including TRBV6-2 and TRBV6-3, were excluded.

The PCR employed 60 Vbeta primers together with 13 Jbeta primers. Clones were sequenced by immunoSEQ multiplex PCR, and TCRdb holds only the in-frame ones, with some missing. The data hold around 150,000 clones, with roughly 80% observed a single time. Sequenced input: PBMCs. The sequence came from a man younger than 40 in good health and CMV-seronegative. The chain employs TRBV19 and TRBJ1-5, with TRBD1 matching over 7 bases. The CDR3 DNA follows: TGTGCCAGTAGTATGGGGGACAGCCAGCCCCAGCATTTT. This codes for CASSMGDSQPQHF.